This is a list of T cell receptor beta chains from one sample in a study of post-analysis software for immune sequencing data. A single record per CDR3 protein comes from TCRdb applying MiXCR to the PCR reads. Among approximately 660,000 distinct CDR3 sequences listed, around 64% were seen once. The sequenced sample was blood. The origin of the receptors is a girl aged 2 to 10 with multiple sclerosis. Both conserved end residues are part of each CDR3. D genes are given only for firm matches. The size entry is marked missing in some rows and otherwise reads once, few, many or a size class.

V gene	D gene	clone size	J gene	CDR3 DNA	CDR3 protein
TRBV20-1	.	.	TRBJ2-5	TGCAGTGCCCCCGCGACAGATCGGGAGACCCAGTACTTC	CSAPATDRETQYF
TRBV10-3	.	.	TRBJ2-1	TGTGCCACCAGTGATCCGGCCAGCTACAATGAGCAGTTCTTC	CATSDPASYNEQFF
TRBV29-1	.	.	TRBJ1-3	TGCAGCGTTGAAGGACTGGAAAACACCATATATTTT	CSVEGLENTIYF
TRBV7-6	.	.	TRBJ1-2	TGTGCCAGCAGCTTGAAGGCCGACTATGGCTACACCTTC	CASSLKADYGYTF
TRBV10-3	.	.	TRBJ2-3	TGTGCCATCAGTGAGTCGATGGGGAGCACAGATACGCAGTATTTT	CAISESMGSTDTQYF
TRBV5-1	.	.	TRBJ1-5	TGCGCCAGCAGCTTGGAAGGAGGGGCCCCCAATCAGCCCCAGCATTTT	CASSLEGGAPNQPQHF
TRBV7-9	.	.	TRBJ2-3	TGTGCCAGCAGCTCCCCCGGCCTGACAGCTCGCACAGATACGCAGTATTTT	CASSSPGLTARTDTQYF
TRBV20-1	.	.	TRBJ2-1	TGCAGTGCTAGAGATCGGCGGCTCAGCGAGCAGTTCTTC	CSARDRRLSEQFF
TRBV6-5	.	.	TRBJ1-1	TGTGCCAGCAGCTACAGGGATTGGACTGAAGCTTTCTTT	CASSYRDWTEAFF
TRBV20-1	TRBD1	.	TRBJ2-7	TGCAGTGCTCAGGACAGGGGATACGAGCAGTACTTC	CSAQDRGYEQYF
TRBV12-3/TRBV12-4	.	.	TRBJ2-2	TGTGCCAGCAGTCCCCCGGGGAACACCGGGGAGCTGTTTTTT	CASSPPGNTGELFF
TRBV4-1	TRBD2	.	TRBJ2-5	TGCGCCAGCAGCCAAGACGGGGGAGGGCCCTCAGAGACCCAGTACTTC	CASSQDGGGPSETQYF
TRBV5-1	TRBD1	.	TRBJ2-7	TGCGCCAGCAGCCTCGAGGACAGGGTAAACGAGCAGTACTTC	CASSLEDRVNEQYF
TRBV29-1	TRBD2	.	TRBJ2-3	TGCAGCGTTGCAGTGGCGGGAGCAACAGATACGCAGTATTTT	CSVAVAGATDTQYF
TRBV5-1	TRBD1	.	TRBJ1-1	TGCGCCAGCAGCTTGGTCCAGGGGGCGAACACTGAAGCTTTCTTT	CASSLVQGANTEAFF
TRBV6-6	TRBD1	.	TRBJ2-3	TGTGCCAGCACCACCGGACAGGGTGGTGGTACGCAGTATTTT	CASTTGQGGGTQYF
TRBV6-2/TRBV6-3	TRBD1	.	TRBJ1-1	TGTGCCAGCAGTCAACAGGGGGATCGCACTGAAGCTTTCTTT	CASSQQGDRTEAFF
TRBV20-1	TRBD2	.	TRBJ2-3	TGCAGTGCTAGAGATCCGGGGGGACTAGCGAGTCTTTATACGCAGTATTTT	CSARDPGGLASLYTQYF
TRBV20-1	.	.	TRBJ1-5	TGCAGTGCTAGTTCCCAGGGAGGCTATAGCAATCAGCCCCAGCATTTT	CSASSQGGYSNQPQHF
TRBV6-5	.	.	TRBJ2-6	TGTGCCAGCAGTTATAATTTCCCCTCTGGGGCCAACGTCCTGACTTTC	CASSYNFPSGANVLTF
TRBV5-1	TRBD2	.	TRBJ2-7	TGCGCCAGCAGCCCTCCGGGACTAGCCTACGAGCAGTACTTC	CASSPPGLAYEQYF
TRBV14	.	.	TRBJ2-7	TGTGCCAGCAGCCAACCGTACTTC	CASSQPYF
TRBV20-1	.	.	TRBJ2-1	TGCAGTGCTAGAGAACTGGGAAACAATGAGCAGTTCTTC	CSARELGNNEQFF
TRBV25-1	.	.	TRBJ1-1	TGTGCCAGCAGTGAGACCGGGGTTTTAGCTTTCTTT	CASSETGVLAFF
TRBV12-3/TRBV12-4	TRBD2	.	TRBJ2-5	TGTGCCAGCAGTTCGGGGGGTATGCAGACCCAGTACTTC	CASSSGGMQTQYF
TRBV6-1	TRBD2	.	TRBJ2-3	TGTGCCAGCAGTTTCCCGACTAGCCCCACAGATACGCAGTATTTT	CASSFPTSPTDTQYF
TRBV12-3/TRBV12-4	.	.	TRBJ2-3	TGTGCCAGCAGTTTAGGGTTGCTGGCAGATACGCAGTATTTT	CASSLGLLADTQYF
TRBV20-1	.	.	TRBJ2-3	TGCAGTGGAGGAGGGGTCTCAGATACGCAGTATTTT	CSGGGVSDTQYF
TRBV10-3	TRBD2	many	TRBJ2-1	TGTGCCATCAGGGCGGGACTAGCCCCCCACAATGAGCAGTTCTTC	CAIRAGLAPHNEQFF
TRBV7-2	TRBD2	once	TRBJ2-7	TGTGCCAGCAGCGTGGGACTAGCGGGAGAGATAAGCGAGCAGTACTTC	CASSVGLAGEISEQYF
TRBV5-1	TRBD1	.	TRBJ2-7	TGCGCCAGCAGCTCCATGACTTTTATTCCACCAGAGATCGGGACAGACTACGAGCAGTACTTC	CASSSMTFIPPEIGTDYEQYF
TRBV29-1	TRBD2	few	TRBJ2-1	TGCAGCGTAACGACTAGCGGAAACAATGAGCAGTTCTTC	CSVTTSGNNEQFF
TRBV4-1	.	.	TRBJ1-4	TGCGCCAGCAGCCTGTCAGGGCGCGAAAATGAAAAACTGTTTTTT	CASSLSGRENEKLFF
TRBV27	.	.	TRBJ1-1	TGTGCCAGCAGTCCACCGGGGGGGTTGAACACTGAAGCTTTCTTT	CASSPPGGLNTEAFF
TRBV12-3/TRBV12-4	.	.	TRBJ2-6	TGTGCATGCGGGTTAGGCATCCTGACCTCTGGGGCCAACGTCCTGACTTTC	CACGLGILTSGANVLTF
TRBV12-3/TRBV12-4	TRBD1	few	TRBJ2-7	TGTGCCAGCGCGTCTGGTCCGGGACAGGGTATCCACGAGCAGTACTTC	CASASGPGQGIHEQYF
TRBV12-3/TRBV12-4	.	few	TRBJ2-5	TGTGCCAGCAGTTTGGGTCAGGGTCCAAGAGAGACCCAGTACTTC	CASSLGQGPRETQYF
TRBV5-1	TRBD2	.	TRBJ2-1	TGCGCCAGCAGCCCAGGGGCGGGAGGGGGCAATGAGCAGTTCTTC	CASSPGAGGGNEQFF
TRBV25-1	.	once	TRBJ1-1	TGTGCCAGCAGTGAAAGGGCCGGGACATACTTGAGCACTGAAGCTTTCTTT	CASSERAGTYLSTEAFF
TRBV6-1	.	once	TRBJ2-5	TGTGCCAGCAGTGAACAGGACAGAGCCGGAGAGACCCAGTACTTC	CASSEQDRAGETQYF
TRBV12-3/TRBV12-4	TRBD2	once	TRBJ2-3	TGTGCCAGCAGCCCCCCCGGGAGGGACACAGATACGCAGTATTTT	CASSPPGRDTDTQYF
TRBV29-1	.	.	TRBJ2-1	TGCAGCGTTGACGGTACTAGGAATGAGCAGTTCTTC	CSVDGTRNEQFF
TRBV10-3	TRBD2	.	TRBJ2-1	TGTGCCATCGGACTAGCGGGAAACAATGAGCAGTTCTTC	CAIGLAGNNEQFF
TRBV10-3	TRBD1	once	TRBJ2-5	TGTGCCATCAGTACTGACAGGGGAGGTGCTGGTGGGACCCAGTACTTC	CAISTDRGGAGGTQYF
TRBV20-1	TRBD2	once	TRBJ2-1	TGCAGTGCTACCTTTAGCGGGGGCTTGAATGAGCAGTTCTTC	CSATFSGGLNEQFF
TRBV5-1	.	.	TRBJ2-7	TGCGCCAGCGGCTTGGAAGGTGGGCGCACCTACGAGCAGTACTTC	CASGLEGGRTYEQYF
TRBV29-1	TRBD1	.	TRBJ2-7	TGCAGCGTCCTGGGACAGGGGCTCTCCTACGAGCAGTACTTC	CSVLGQGLSYEQYF
TRBV29-1	.	.	TRBJ1-2	TGCAGCGTTGGACAGGTTTGGGATGGCTACACCTTC	CSVGQVWDGYTF
TRBV10-3	.	.	TRBJ2-7	TGTGCCATCGCGCCTACCCCGGACATGGACGAGCAGTACTTC	CAIAPTPDMDEQYF
TRBV10-3	.	few	TRBJ2-2	TGTGCCATCAGGATCAGGGAATCCGGGGAGCTGTTTTTT	CAIRIRESGELFF
TRBV7-2	.	few	TRBJ1-1	TGTGCCAGCAGCTTACTGGCCCTGAACACTGAAGCTTTCTTT	CASSLLALNTEAFF
TRBV5-1	TRBD1	few	TRBJ1-1	TGCGCCAGCAGCCCCGGGACAGGGGGTGAAGCTTTCTTT	CASSPGTGGEAFF
TRBV14	.	.	TRBJ2-3	TGTGCCAGCAGCCCGGAGTGGGGTCGCGCAGATACGCAGTATTTT	CASSPEWGRADTQYF
TRBV3-1	TRBD2	.	TRBJ2-1	TGTGCCAGCAGCCTCGAGACGGGTAGCGGGAGTAGGAATGAGCAGTTCTTC	CASSLETGSGSRNEQFF
TRBV9	.	.	TRBJ1-2	TGTGCCAGCAGCCCAAGGTACACCAACTATGGCTACACCTTC	CASSPRYTNYGYTF
TRBV19	TRBD1	.	TRBJ2-1	TGTGCCAGCCGAAGACAGGGGGAATCGAATGAGCAGTTCTTC	CASRRQGESNEQFF
TRBV10-3	TRBD2	.	TRBJ2-7	TGTGCCATCAGTGATAGGGTGACTAGCGGTGCTTACGAGCAGTACTTC	CAISDRVTSGAYEQYF